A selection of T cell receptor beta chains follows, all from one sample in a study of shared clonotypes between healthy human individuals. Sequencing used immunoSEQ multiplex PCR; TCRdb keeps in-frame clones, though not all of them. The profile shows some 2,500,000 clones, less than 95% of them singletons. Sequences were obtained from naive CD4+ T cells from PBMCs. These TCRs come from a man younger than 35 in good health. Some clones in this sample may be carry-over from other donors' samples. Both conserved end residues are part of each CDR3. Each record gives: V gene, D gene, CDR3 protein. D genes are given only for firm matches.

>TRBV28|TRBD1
CASSTGDGTNEKLFF
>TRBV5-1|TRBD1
CASSTATGGRTGELFF
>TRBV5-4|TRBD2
CASSPYSGSLPYEQYF
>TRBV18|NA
CASSIGTVGLTEAFF
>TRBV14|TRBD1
CASSHTGVAFF
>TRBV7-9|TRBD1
CASSPPTGVETQYF
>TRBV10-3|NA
CAISRGAHEQYF
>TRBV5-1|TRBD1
CASKTQGENTEAFF
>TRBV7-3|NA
CASSLQTASNEQFF
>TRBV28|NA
CASARVNAGELFF
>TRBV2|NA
CASSDLTPDTQYF
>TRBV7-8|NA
CASNFQGNTEAFF
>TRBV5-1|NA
CASSLGGRETQYF
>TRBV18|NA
CASSLRGHLNTGELFF
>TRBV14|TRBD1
CASSQGMGQGAFF
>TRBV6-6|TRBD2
CASSYSREAMSYEQYF
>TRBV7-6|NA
CASSPRGGGEQFF
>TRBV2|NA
CASSAGGGHTYEQYF
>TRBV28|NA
CAATPQVNTEAFF
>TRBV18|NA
CASSPRQPNTEAFF
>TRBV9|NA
CASSVVAGNYGYTF
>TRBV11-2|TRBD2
CASSLIAGGYTDTQYF
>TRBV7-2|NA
CASSSGLSPRTDTQYF
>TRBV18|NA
CASSPPDRLSGNTIYF
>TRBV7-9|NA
CASSYGRRGDNYGHTF
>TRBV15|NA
CATSTLDRDNEKLFF
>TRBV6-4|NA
CASSQESNQPQHF
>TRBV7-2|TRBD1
CASSQDRGRYTEAFF
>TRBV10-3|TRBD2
CAISESTSGSGEQFF
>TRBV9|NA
CASSVEPKNTEAFF
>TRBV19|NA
CASSIDLGLPYEQYF
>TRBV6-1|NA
CASSEGVERAYNEQFF
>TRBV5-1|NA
CASSLGHAGTEAFF
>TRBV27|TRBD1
CASTRKGSTGTSYNEQFF
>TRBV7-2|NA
CASSLAGFQETQYF
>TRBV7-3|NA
CASSLLGGQYTEAFF
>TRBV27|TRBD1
CASSWRAFRDRGTDTQYF
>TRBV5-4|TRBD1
CASSPGPGQGASNQPQHF
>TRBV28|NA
CASTRPRASANYGYTF
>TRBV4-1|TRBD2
CASSQAGAGGPPYEQYF
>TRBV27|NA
CASSPFGRNLNQPQHF
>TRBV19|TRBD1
CASNAQGAEKLFF
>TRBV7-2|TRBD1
CASSPRQGGTEAFF
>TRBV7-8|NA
CASSLFSRWVQETQYF
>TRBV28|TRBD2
CASRFPLAGGPQTQYF
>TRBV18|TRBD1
CASSSTWTGANTEAFF
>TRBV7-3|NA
CASSPYSTGELFF
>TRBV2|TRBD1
CASSEQGAHGYTF
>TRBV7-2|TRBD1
CASSLGSTGGQDEQFF
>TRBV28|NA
CASTPGRAGGNTIYF
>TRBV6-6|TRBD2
CASRKLAVQETQYF
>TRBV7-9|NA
CASSGVDQYF
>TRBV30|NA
CAWSVGPVEQYF
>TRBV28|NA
CASSLPKGGRGYTF